Each of the 19 T cell receptor beta chains below was sequenced from the same sample in a study of T-cell reconstitution after alpha-beta-depleted transplantation in children. TCRbeta library construction was performed incorporating unique molecular identifiers. TCRdb processed the PCR reads anew with MiXCR; each CDR3 protein has one entry. The profile covers 500,000 to 600,000 distinct CDR3 sequences, with about 16% appearing a single time and 3.3% taken by the ten largest. The starting material was PBMCs from the stem cell graft donor, obtained from the stem cell graft. Receptors originate from a human donor who donated a stem cell graft to a child with acute lymphoblastic leukemia.

This clonotype was observed at least ten times. The chain uses TRBV3-1 and TRBJ2-3; D is possibly TRBD1 or TRBD2 (5 bases each). Trimming stripped 4 bases from V and 2 bases from J, with 16 bases between. CDR1 is LGHDT, CDR2 YNNKEL, per germline (reference sequence). The CDR3 is 16 residues long. The CDR3: CASSLARDPNTDTQYF. CDR3 nucleotides: TGTGCCAGCAGCCTTGCCCGGGACCCGAACACAGATACGCAGTATTTT.

The chain uses TRBV7-9 and TRBJ2-7, with D possibly TRBD1 on 6 matching bases. The CDR3 sequence is 11 residues long. The V gene lost 8 bases and the J gene lost 5 bases, with 10 bases spanning the gap. The germline CDR1 and CDR2 sequences are SEHNR and FQNEAQ (reference sequence). The CDR3 is CASRQVDEQYF. CDR3 in DNA: TGTGCCAGCCGACAGGTCGACGAGCAGTACTTC. Full variable domain (outside the CDR3, taken from reference TRBV7-9 and TRBJ2-7): DTGVSQNPRHKITKRGQNVTFRCDPISEHNRLYWYRQTLGQGPEFLTYFQNEAQLEKSRLLSDRFSAERPKGSFSTLEIQRTEQGDSAMYLCASRQVDEQYFGPGTRLTVT.

Ten or more counts support this clonotype. The gene calls are TRBV5-1 and TRBJ1-4; 7 bases match TRBD1. Germline V gene lookup returns CDR1 SGHRS and CDR2 YFSETQ. The CDR3 totals 13 residues. Germline trimming cut 5 bases from V and 6 bases from J; bases unmatched to any gene: 4. CDR3 sequence (DNA): TGCGCCAGCAGTAGAGACAGGGATGAAAAACTGTTTTTT. Its protein is CASSRDRDEKLFF.

The chain carries TRBV7-9 and TRBJ1-6; a weak D match, TRBD1 (6 bases). This CDR3 spans 13 amino acids. V was shortened by 6 bases and J by 11 bases, with 14 bases between the two germline ends. The germline CDR1 and CDR2 sequences are SEHNR and FQNEAQ (reference sequence). The CDR3 region has the DNA TGTGCCAGCAGTCCTGGGGGCGGGCCACCCCTCCACTTT. This gives the protein CASSPGGGPPLHF.

This chain uses TRBV27 with TRBJ2-3, with D maybe TRBD2 (6 bases). Deletions cut 6 bases from V and 5 bases from J, with 15 bases between. Germline V gene sequence: CDR1 MNHEY, CDR2 SMNVEV (reference sequence). The CDR3 is made up of 14 amino acids. Written as DNA, the CDR3 is TGTGCCAGCAGCATTAGATGGAGGGAAGATACGCAGTATTTT. This gives the protein CASSIRWREDTQYF.

This clonotype was observed a handful of times. This chain uses TRBV7-9 with TRBJ2-1; perhaps D is TRBD1 or TRBD2 (7 bases each). The CDR3 is 15 amino acids. The V end lost 2 bases, the J end lost 7 bases, and 15 bases lay between the germline ends. Germline V gives CDR1 SEHNR, CDR2 FQNEAQ (reference sequence). CDR3 coding DNA: TGTGCCAGCAGCTTAAGGGAGGGGGCGCCGAATGAGCAGTTCTTC. Residues: CASSLREGAPNEQFF.

The sample holds a few counts of this clonotype. The rearrangement uses TRBV5-1 and TRBJ2-4, with 9 bases that match TRBD2. The ends lost 5 bases at V and 0 bases at J; junction bases unmatched: 6. The CDR3 is 16 residues long. The germline CDR1 and CDR2 sequences are SGHRS and YFSETQ. The CDR3 DNA reads TGCGCCAGCAGGGCGCTAGCGGGACTAGCCAAAAACATTCAGTACTTC. The encoded protein is CASRALAGLAKNIQYF.

The chain joins TRBV11-1 to TRBJ2-1; 12 bases fit TRBD2. CDR3 size: 18 residues. Germline CDR1 SGHAT, CDR2 FQDESV (reference sequence). After removal of 3 bases from V and 3 bases from J, the junction contained 9 bases not matched to a gene. The CDR3, as DNA: TGTGCCAGCAGCTTTATGGCTAGCGGGAGGGTTAACTACAATGAGCAGTTCTTC. It is translated as CASSFMASGRVNYNEQFF.

The chain recombines TRBV12-3 or TRBV12-4 with TRBJ2-1, with 12 bases that match TRBD2. This CDR3 contains 13 residues. V lost 1 base to trimming and J lost 14 bases; unmatched junction nucleotides: 3. The CDR3: CASSLERLAGEFF. CDR3 coding DNA: TGTGCCAGCAGTTTAGAGAGACTAGCGGGAGAGTTCTTC.

This sequence joins TRBV20-1 and TRBJ2-3; 9 positions match TRBD2. The CDR3 consists of 15 residues. The germline CDR1 and CDR2 sequences are DFQATT and SNEGSKA (reference sequence). V gave up 4 bases and J gave up 6 bases; unmatched junction bases: 11. The CDR3, as DNA: TGCAGTGCTAAGGGGGCGGGAGGGCCTCGCGATACGCAGTATTTT. Protein: CSAKGAGGPRDTQYF.

The V and J genes are TRBV11-2 and TRBJ2-6, with D possibly being TRBD1 (6 bases). The CDR3 consists of 16 residues. From germline, CDR1 is SGHAT and CDR2 FQNNGV. The V gene lost 5 bases and the J gene lost 4 bases, with 15 bases spanning the gap. Here the CDR3 DNA reads TGTGCCAGCAGCCTCTCCACAGGGACGGGGGCCAACGTCCTGACTTTC. The encoded protein is CASSLSTGTGANVLTF.

The V and J genes are TRBV3-1 and TRBJ2-7; the match to TRBD2 covers 11 bases. The V gene end was trimmed by 1 base and the J gene end by 3 bases; junction bases not matched to a gene: 2. The CDR3 runs to 15 residues. Germline CDR1 is LGHDT and CDR2 is YNNKEL (reference sequence). CDR3 nucleotide sequence: TGTGCCAGCAGCCAAGGGGGGACTAGCGGCTACGAGCAGTACTTC. It translates to CASSQGGTSGYEQYF.

This clonotype was observed at least ten times. The V call is TRBV4-1, the J call TRBJ2-7; TRBD1 aligns across 10 bases. Germline CDR1 is MGHRA and CDR2 is YSYEKL. The length of the CDR3 is 13 residues. V lost 4 bases to trimming and J lost 5 bases; unmatched junction nucleotides: 2. CDR3 sequence reads: CASSLDRGHEQYF. Here the CDR3 DNA reads TGCGCCAGCAGCCTCGACAGGGGGCACGAGCAGTACTTC.

A few counts support this clonotype. V is TRBV18 and J is TRBJ1-1, with D tentatively TRBD1 (5 bases). V lost 0 bases and J 6 bases, leaving 8 bases between the germline ends. This CDR3 is built from 13 residues. The germline gives CDR1 KGHSH, CDR2 LQKENI. CDR3 protein: CASSPPGGAEAFF. The CDR3 nucleotides are TGTGCCAGCTCACCACCCGGGGGGGCTGAAGCTTTCTTT.

The V and J genes are TRBV9 and TRBJ2-7, with D possibly TRBD2 on 5 matching bases. This CDR3 has 13 amino acids. V was pared by 4 bases and J by 5 bases, with 13 bases between. In germline, CDR1 is SGDLS, CDR2 YYNGEE. The CDR3 reads CASSPRDYHEQYF. The CDR3 DNA sequence: TGTGCCAGCAGCCCCCGAGACTACCACGAGCAGTACTTC.

The chain links TRBV20-1 to TRBJ2-1, with D possibly being TRBD2 (5 bases). The CDR3 is made up of 14 amino acids. V lost 1 base and J 5 bases, leaving 12 bases between the germline ends. CDR1 is DFQATT, CDR2 SNEGSKA, per germline (reference sequence). The CDR3 here is CSARGGSLNNEQFF. The CDR3 region has the DNA TGCAGTGCTAGAGGCGGGTCTCTAAACAATGAGCAGTTCTTC.

The V and J genes are TRBV7-2 and TRBJ1-4; D not certain. This CDR3 contains 14 residues. The V end was cut by 1 base, the J end by 1 base, with 4 bases between. Per germline, CDR1 SGHTA and CDR2 FQGNSA. The CDR3 loop is CASSLGITNEKLFF. The CDR3 nucleotides read TGTGCCAGCAGCTTAGGGATAACTAATGAAAAACTGTTTTTT.

CDR3 loop: CASSPSGTGNSSPLHF. In DNA, the CDR3 is TGTGCCAGCTCACCGTCGGGGACAGGGAATTCTTCACCCCTCCACTTT. The rearrangement links TRBV18 to TRBJ1-6, with 9 bases that match TRBD1. The CDR3 extends over 16 amino acids. Germline loops: CDR1 KGHSH, CDR2 LQKENI. Losses at the gene ends were 3 bases for V and 9 bases for J; bases not matched to a gene: 9.

This clonotype was observed a handful of times. CDR3 DNA sequence: TGCAGTGCTAAGACGGGAGGACAAGAGACCCAGTACTTC. It specifies CSAKTGGQETQYF. The V call is TRBV20-1, the J call TRBJ2-5, with 7 bases identical to TRBD2. The CDR3 has 13 residues. Germline assignment: CDR1 DFQATT and CDR2 SNEGSKA (reference sequence). Trimming removed 4 bases from V and 2 bases from J; junction bases left unmatched: 4.